This TCR beta chain comes out of a study of blood T cell repertoires in COVID-19. Study as a whole: Some COVID-19 samples were acute and others convalescent; all came from the United States, Italy and Spain. Sample material is recorded as cDNA or gDNA derived from T cells, B-cell-depleted T cells, or PBMCs.

In the authors' methods: Amplified reference gene primers provided the basis for estimating nucleated cell counts. Profiling relied on immunoSEQ multiplex PCR, and the TCRdb table lists in-frame clones only, not all of them. V and J calls plus clone size are reproduced from that table; the DNA served to infer D and trimming. The sample has 130,000 to 150,000 clones; approximately 91% are singletons. This receptor was taken from a human donor in a cohort sampled during active COVID-19. The sample was peripheral blood.

The CDR3 DNA is TGTGCCAGCAGACTAGCGGGGGGAAGCACAGATACGCAGTATTTT. Protein product: CASRLAGGSTDTQYF. The chain recombines TRBV4-2 with TRBJ2-3; TRBD2 matches at 12 bases. Germline CDR1 and CDR2: LGHNA and YNFKEQ. The CDR3 spans 15 residues. V lost 6 bases to trimming and J lost 0 bases; unmatched junction nucleotides: 1.